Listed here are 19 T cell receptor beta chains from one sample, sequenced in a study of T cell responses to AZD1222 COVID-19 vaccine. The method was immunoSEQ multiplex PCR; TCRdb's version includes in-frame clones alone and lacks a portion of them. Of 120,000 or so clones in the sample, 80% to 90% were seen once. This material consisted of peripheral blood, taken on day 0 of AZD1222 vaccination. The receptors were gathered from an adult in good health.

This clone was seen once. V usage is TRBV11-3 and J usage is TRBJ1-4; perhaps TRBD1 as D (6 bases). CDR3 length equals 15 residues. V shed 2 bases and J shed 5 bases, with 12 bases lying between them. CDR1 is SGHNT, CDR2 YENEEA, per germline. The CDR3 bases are TGTGCCAGCAGCTTACAGGGACACCAAAATGAAAAACTGTTTTTT. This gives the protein CASSLQGHQNEKLFF.

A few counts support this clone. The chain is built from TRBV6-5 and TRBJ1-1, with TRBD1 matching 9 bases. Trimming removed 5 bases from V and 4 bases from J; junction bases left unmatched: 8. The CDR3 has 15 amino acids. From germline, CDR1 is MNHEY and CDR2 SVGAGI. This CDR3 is CASSQPLDRGTEAFF. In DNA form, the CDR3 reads TGTGCCAGCAGTCAACCTTTGGACAGGGGCACTGAAGCTTTCTTT.

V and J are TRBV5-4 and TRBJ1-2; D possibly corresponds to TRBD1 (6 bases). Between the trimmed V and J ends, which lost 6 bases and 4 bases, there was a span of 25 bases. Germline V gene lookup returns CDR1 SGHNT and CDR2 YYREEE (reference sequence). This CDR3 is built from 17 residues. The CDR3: CASTSRPVRQDSYGYTF. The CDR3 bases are TGTGCCAGCACCTCGCGCCCAGTGCGGCAGGACAGCTATGGCTACACCTTC. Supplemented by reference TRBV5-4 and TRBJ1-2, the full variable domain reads ETGVTQSPTHLIKTRGQQVTLRCSSQSGHNTVSWYQQALGQGPQFIFQYYREEENGRGNFPPRFSGLQFPNYSSELNVNALELDDSALYLCASTSRPVRQDSYGYTFGSGTRLTVV.

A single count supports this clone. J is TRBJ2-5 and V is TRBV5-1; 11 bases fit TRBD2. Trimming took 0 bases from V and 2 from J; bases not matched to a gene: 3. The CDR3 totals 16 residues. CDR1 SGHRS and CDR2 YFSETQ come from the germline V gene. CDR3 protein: CASSLGGTSGQETQYF. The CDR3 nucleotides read TGCGCCAGCAGCTTGGGGGGGACTAGCGGTCAAGAGACCCAGTACTTC.

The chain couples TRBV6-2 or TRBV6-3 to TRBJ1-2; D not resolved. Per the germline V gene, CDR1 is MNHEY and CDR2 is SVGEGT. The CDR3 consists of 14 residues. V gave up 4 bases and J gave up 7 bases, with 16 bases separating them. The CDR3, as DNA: TGTGCCAGCAGTTTTCATCCCAAATCGAGTGGCTACACCTTC. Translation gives CASSFHPKSSGYTF.

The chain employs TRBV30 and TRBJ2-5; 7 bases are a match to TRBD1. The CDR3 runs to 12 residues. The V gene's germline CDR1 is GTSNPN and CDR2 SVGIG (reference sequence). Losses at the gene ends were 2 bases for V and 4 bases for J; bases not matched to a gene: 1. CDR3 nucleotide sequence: TGTGCCTGGAGTTACAGGGGAGAGACCCAGTACTTC. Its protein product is CAWSYRGETQYF.

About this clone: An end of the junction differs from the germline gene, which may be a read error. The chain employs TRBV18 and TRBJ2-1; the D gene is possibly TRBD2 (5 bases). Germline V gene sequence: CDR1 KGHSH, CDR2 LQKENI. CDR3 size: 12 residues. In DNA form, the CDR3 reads TGTGCCAGCTCATCGCCTAGCAATGAGCGGTTCTTC. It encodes CASSSPSNERFF.

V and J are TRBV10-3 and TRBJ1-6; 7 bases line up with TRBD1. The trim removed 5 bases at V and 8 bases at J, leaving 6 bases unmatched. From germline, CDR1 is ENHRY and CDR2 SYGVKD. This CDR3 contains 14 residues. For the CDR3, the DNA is TGTGCCATCAGTTTGACAGGGTCGGATTCACCCCTCCACTTT. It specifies CAISLTGSDSPLHF.

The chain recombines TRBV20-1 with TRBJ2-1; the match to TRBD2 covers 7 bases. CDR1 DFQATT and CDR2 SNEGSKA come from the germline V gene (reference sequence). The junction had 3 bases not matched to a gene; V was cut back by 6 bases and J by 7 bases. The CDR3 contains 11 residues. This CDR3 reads CSAGRANEQFF. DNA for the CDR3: TGCAGTGCGGGGAGGGCAAATGAGCAGTTCTTC.

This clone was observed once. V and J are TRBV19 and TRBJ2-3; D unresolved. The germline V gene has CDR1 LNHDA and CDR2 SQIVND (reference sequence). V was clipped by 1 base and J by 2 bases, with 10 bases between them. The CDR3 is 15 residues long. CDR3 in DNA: TGTGCCAGTAGTATAGCTGGCGGTATCACAGATACGCAGTATTTT. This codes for CASSIAGGITDTQYF.

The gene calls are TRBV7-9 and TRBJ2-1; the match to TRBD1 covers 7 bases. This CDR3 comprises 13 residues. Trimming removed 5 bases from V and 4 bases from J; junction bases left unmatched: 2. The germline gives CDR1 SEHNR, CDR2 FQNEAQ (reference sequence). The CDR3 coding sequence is TGTGCCAGCAGCCCGGGACAGTACAATGAGCAGTTCTTC. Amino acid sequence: CASSPGQYNEQFF.

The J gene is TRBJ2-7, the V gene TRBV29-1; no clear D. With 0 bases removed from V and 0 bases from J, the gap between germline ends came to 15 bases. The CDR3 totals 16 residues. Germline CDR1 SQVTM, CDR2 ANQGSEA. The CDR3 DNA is TGCAGCGTTGAAGATGGACCGGAAAGTAACTCCTACGAGCAGTACTTC. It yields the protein CSVEDGPESNSYEQYF.

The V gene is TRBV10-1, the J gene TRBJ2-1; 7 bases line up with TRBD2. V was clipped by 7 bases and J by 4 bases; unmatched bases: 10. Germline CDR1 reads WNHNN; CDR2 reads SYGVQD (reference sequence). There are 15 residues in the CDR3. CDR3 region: CASTERDTEYNEQFF. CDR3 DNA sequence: TGCGCCAGCACCGAGCGGGATACTGAGTACAATGAGCAGTTCTTC.

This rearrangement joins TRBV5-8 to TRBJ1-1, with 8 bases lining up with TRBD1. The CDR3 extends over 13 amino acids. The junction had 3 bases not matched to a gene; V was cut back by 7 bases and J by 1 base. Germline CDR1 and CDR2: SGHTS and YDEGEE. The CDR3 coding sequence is TGTGCCAGCTCGGACAGGGCGAACACTGAAGCTTTCTTT. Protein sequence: CASSDRANTEAFF.

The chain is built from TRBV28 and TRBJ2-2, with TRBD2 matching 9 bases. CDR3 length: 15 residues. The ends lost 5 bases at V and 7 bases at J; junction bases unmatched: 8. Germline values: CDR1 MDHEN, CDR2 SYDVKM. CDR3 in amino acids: CASSLSGGYDGELFF. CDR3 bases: TGTGCCAGCAGTCTTAGCGGGGGATATGACGGGGAGCTGTTTTTT.

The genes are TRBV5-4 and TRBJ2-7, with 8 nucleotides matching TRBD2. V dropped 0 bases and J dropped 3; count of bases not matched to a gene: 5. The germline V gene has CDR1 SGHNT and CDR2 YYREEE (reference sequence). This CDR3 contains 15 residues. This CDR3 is CASSLEAGERYEQYF. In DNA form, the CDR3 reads TGTGCCAGCAGCTTGGAAGCGGGGGAACGCTACGAGCAGTACTTC.

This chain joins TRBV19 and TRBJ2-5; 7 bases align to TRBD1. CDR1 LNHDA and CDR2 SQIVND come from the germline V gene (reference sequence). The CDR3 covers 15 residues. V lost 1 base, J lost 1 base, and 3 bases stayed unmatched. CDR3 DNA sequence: TGTGCCAGTAGTATAGGACAGGGATCCCAAGAGACCCAGTACTTC. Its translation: CASSIGQGSQETQYF. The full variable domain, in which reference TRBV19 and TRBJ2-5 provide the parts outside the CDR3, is DGGITQSPKYLFRKEGQNVTLSCEQNLNHDAMYWYRQDPGQGLRLIYYSQIVNDFQKGDIAEGYSVSREKKESFPLTVTSAQKNPTAFYLCASSIGQGSQETQYFGPGTRLLVL.

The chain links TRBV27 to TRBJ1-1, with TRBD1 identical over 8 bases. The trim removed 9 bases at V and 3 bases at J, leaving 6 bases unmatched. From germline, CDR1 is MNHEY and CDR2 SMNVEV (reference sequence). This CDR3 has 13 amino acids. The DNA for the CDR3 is TGTGCCAGACAGGGGGAGGTCTACACTGAAGCTTTCTTT. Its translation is CARQGEVYTEAFF.

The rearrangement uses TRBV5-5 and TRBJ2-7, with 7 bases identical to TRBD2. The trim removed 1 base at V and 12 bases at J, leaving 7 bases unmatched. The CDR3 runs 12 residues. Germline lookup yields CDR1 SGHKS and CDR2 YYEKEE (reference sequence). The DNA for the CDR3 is TGTGCCAGCAGCTTGACTAGCGAGCTGGTGTACTTC. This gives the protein CASSLTSELVYF.